Shown below are 28 T cell receptor beta chains from a single sample sequenced in a study of T cell responses to AZD1222 COVID-19 vaccine. Assay used: immunoSEQ multiplex PCR; TCRdb lists only in-frame clones, some missing. The repertoire consists of over 130,000 clones, with roughly 92% occurring once and the leading ten covering more than 5%. The specimen comprised peripheral blood, sampled on day 0 of AZD1222 vaccination. The receptors derive from an adult in good health.

This chain uses TRBV2 with TRBJ2-1; 7 positions agree with TRBD2. The CDR3 is 16 amino acids. The J segment lost 10 bases and the V segment lost 6 bases, leaving 18 bases of the junction unmatched. Germline CDR1 SNHLY, CDR2 FYNNEI. The CDR3 loop reads CASRHGGSGLSGEQFF. In DNA, the CDR3 is TGTGCCAGCAGGCATGGCGGTAGCGGGCTCTCTGGGGAGCAGTTCTTC.

This clone was seen just once. The chain uses TRBV4-1 and TRBJ1-5, with 9 bases lining up with TRBD1. In germline, CDR1 is MGHRA, CDR2 YSYEKL. The CDR3 spans 17 residues. Trimming took 1 base from V and 2 from J; bases not matched to a gene: 6. The chain's CDR3 is CASSQVMGQGGNQPQHF. The CDR3 nucleotides read TGCGCCAGCAGCCAAGTGATGGGACAGGGCGGCAATCAGCCCCAGCATTTT.

This clone has just one count. This rearrangement joins TRBV4-1 to TRBJ2-7; D is perhaps TRBD2 (5 bases). With 9 bases removed from V and 3 bases from J, the gap between germline ends came to 18 bases. This CDR3 has 14 amino acids. Germline CDR1 MGHRA, CDR2 YSYEKL. In DNA form, the CDR3 reads TGCGCCAGTCGTAGAGGGCTAGCAGGCTACGAGCAGTACTTC. It yields the protein CASRRGLAGYEQYF.

The chain combines TRBV7-9 with TRBJ2-1, with unresolved D. This CDR3 is built from 11 residues. Germline V lookup: CDR1 SEHNR, CDR2 FQNEAQ (reference sequence). V was trimmed by 5 bases and J by 8 bases, leaving 7 bases between them. In nucleotides, the CDR3 is TGTGCCAGCAGCGCCCCGGATGAGCAGTTCTTC. Encoded protein: CASSAPDEQFF.

The V call is TRBV6-1, the J call TRBJ1-2; TRBD1 agrees at 7 bases. Trimming cost V 2 bases and J 7 bases; bases outside gene matches: 7. The V gene's germline CDR1 is MNHNS and CDR2 SASEGT. There are 14 residues in the CDR3. The CDR3 DNA is TGTGCCAGCAGTGAACCCGGGACAGCAAGTGGCTACACCTTC. Amino acids: CASSEPGTASGYTF.

The CDR3 region is CASSLGQHQPQHF. DNA for the CDR3: TGTGCCAGCAGCTTAGGACAGCATCAGCCCCAGCATTTT. The chain couples TRBV7-9 to TRBJ1-5, with D maybe TRBD1 (5 bases). The CDR3 spans 13 residues. The V gene's germline CDR1 is SEHNR and CDR2 FQNEAQ (reference sequence). Trimming took 1 base from V and 5 from J, leaving 6 bases between them.

The chain couples TRBV6-4 to TRBJ1-5; D gene uncertain. V was clipped by 2 bases and J by 5 bases, with 4 bases between them. Germline V gene lookup returns CDR1 MRHNA and CDR2 SNTAGT. The CDR3 is 12 residues long. The CDR3 protein is CASSDRDQPQHF. For the CDR3, the DNA is TGTGCCAGCAGTGACAGGGATCAGCCCCAGCATTTT.

The chain uses TRBV10-1 and TRBJ2-3, with 10 bases that match TRBD2. Germline lookup yields CDR1 WNHNN and CDR2 SYGVQD (reference sequence). With V trimmed by 6 bases and J by 6 bases, 6 bases remained unmatched. This CDR3 comprises 14 residues. In DNA form, the CDR3 reads TGCGCCAGCAGGAGCGGGGGGGCCCCCGATACGCAGTATTTT. It yields the protein CASRSGGAPDTQYF.

V is TRBV24-1 and J is TRBJ1-1; D might be TRBD1 (6 bases). The CDR3 covers 13 residues. Trimming took 4 bases from V and 9 from J, leaving 14 bases between them. The germline V gene has CDR1 KGHDR and CDR2 SFDVKD. The CDR3 bases are TGTGCCACCAGTGACACTCGGGGGCTCCAAGCTTTCTTT. This sequence encodes CATSDTRGLQAFF.

This clone was counted only a few times. The gene calls are TRBV2 and TRBJ1-6; D gene unclear. The CDR3 sequence is 16 residues long. Between the trimmed V and J ends, which lost 4 bases and 0 bases, there was a span of 10 bases. Germline CDR1 and CDR2: SNHLY and FYNNEI. As DNA, the CDR3 is TGTGCCAGCAGTGGGGTGGGCAGCTCCTATAATTCACCCCTCCACTTT. Translated, it gives CASSGVGSSYNSPLHF.

The chain carries TRBV6-1 and TRBJ1-2; 12 bases match TRBD1. Germline CDR1 MNHNS, CDR2 SASEGT. The V segment lost 4 bases and the J segment 4 bases; nucleotides outside the gene matches: 7. There are 16 residues in the CDR3. This CDR3 reads CASSASGTGGTYGYTF. The CDR3 DNA follows: TGTGCCAGCAGTGCCTCCGGGACAGGGGGCACCTATGGCTACACCTTC.

The chain recombines TRBV7-2 with TRBJ2-3; 10 bases are shared with TRBD2. The CDR3 runs 16 residues. V lost 0 bases and J lost 4; bases outside the gene matches: 4. The V gene's germline CDR1 is SGHTA and CDR2 FQGNSA. CDR3 nucleotide sequence: TGTGCCAGCAGCTTAGCCGGGACTAGCGATTCAGATACGCAGTATTTT. It translates to CASSLAGTSDSDTQYF.

This sequence joins TRBV27 and TRBJ2-5, with D perhaps TRBD1 (6 bases). The length of the CDR3 is 13 residues. Trimming left V 7 bases short and J 1 base short, with 10 bases between. CDR1 is MNHEY, CDR2 SMNVEV, per germline (reference sequence). This chain's CDR3 is CASIPDSQETQYF. CDR3 coding DNA: TGTGCCAGCATCCCGGACAGCCAAGAGACCCAGTACTTC.

This clone has just one count. The chain couples TRBV11-2 to TRBJ2-7; D gene unclear. There are 14 residues in the CDR3. Per the germline V gene, CDR1 is SGHAT and CDR2 is FQNNGV. Trimming took off 0 bases at V and 3 bases at J, with 9 bases between the two ends. The CDR3 bases are TGTGCCAGCAGCTTAGATCGCTACAGCTACGAGCAGTACTTC. Its translation: CASSLDRYSYEQYF.

The rearrangement uses TRBV7-6 and TRBJ1-1, with a weak D call TRBD1 (5 bases). CDR3 length: 17 amino acids. The germline gives CDR1 SGHVS, CDR2 FNYEAQ. The V and J ends lost 0 bases and 0 bases respectively, with 14 bases between them. DNA of the CDR3: TGTGCCAGCAGCTTAGCGGCAGGGCTTCTGATGAACACTGAAGCTTTCTTT. Translating gives CASSLAAGLLMNTEAFF.

The count of this clone is one. The rearrangement links TRBV5-1 to TRBJ2-7; 7 nucleotides agree with TRBD1. Looked up from germline, CDR1 is SGHRS and CDR2 is YFSETQ. CDR3 length: 14 amino acids. The V and J ends lost 3 bases and 5 bases, in that order; junction bases with no gene match: 8. The CDR3 spells CASSSGQLGHEQYF. DNA for the CDR3: TGCGCCAGCAGCTCGGGACAGCTTGGCCACGAGCAGTACTTC. Full variable domain (remainder filled in from reference TRBV5-1 and TRBJ2-7): KAGVTQTPRYLIKTRGQQVTLSCSPISGHRSVSWYQQTPGQGLQFLFEYFSETQRNKGNFPGRFSGRQFSNSRSEMNVSTLELGDSALYLCASSSGQLGHEQYFGPGTRLTVT.

V is TRBV6-1 and J is TRBJ1-4; tentative D call: TRBD1 (5 bases). Per germline, CDR1 MNHNS and CDR2 SASEGT. Trimming took off 3 bases at V and 10 bases at J, with 12 bases between the two ends. The CDR3 totals 13 residues. CDR3 DNA: TGTGCCAGCAGTGACCAGGGCTTTGGAAAACTGTTTTTT. This gives the protein CASSDQGFGKLFF.

Here the CDR3 DNA reads TGCGCCAGCAGAGAAAACCTCTCTGGGGCCAACGTCCTGACTTTC. Protein product: CASRENLSGANVLTF. The chain recombines TRBV5-1 with TRBJ2-6; no clear D. This CDR3 is built from 15 residues. The germline V gene encodes CDR1 SGHRS and CDR2 YFSETQ. V was cut by 5 bases and J by 0 bases, with 9 bases left in between.

The V call is TRBV6-5, the J call TRBJ1-2; D is uncertain. The V gene lost 0 bases and the J gene lost 6 bases, with 8 bases spanning the gap. The germline V gene has CDR1 MNHEY and CDR2 SVGAGI. This CDR3 comprises 13 residues. The CDR3 nucleotides read TGTGCCAGCAGTTACTCGAACGTCAATGGCTACACCTTC. Its protein product is CASSYSNVNGYTF.

The gene calls are TRBV24-1 and TRBJ1-1; 8 bases fit TRBD1. CDR1 is KGHDR, CDR2 SFDVKD, per germline. The CDR3 length is 13 residues. V was pared by 9 bases and J by 5 bases, with 7 bases of the junction left unmatched. Written as DNA, the CDR3 is TGTGCCACCCAGCGAACAGGGGGAACTGAAGCTTTCTTT. Translated, it gives CATQRTGGTEAFF.

The J gene is TRBJ2-7, the V gene TRBV5-1; a weak D match, TRBD2 (5 bases). V was pared by 5 bases and J by 4 bases, with 13 bases between. The germline V gene has CDR1 SGHRS and CDR2 YFSETQ. The CDR3 has 13 amino acids. The CDR3 DNA reads TGCGCCAGCAGTACAGAACAGCGGTACGAGCAGTACTTC. Protein product: CASSTEQRYEQYF. Full variable domain (outside the CDR3, taken from reference TRBV5-1 and TRBJ2-7): KAGVTQTPRYLIKTRGQQVTLSCSPISGHRSVSWYQQTPGQGLQFLFEYFSETQRNKGNFPGRFSGRQFSNSRSEMNVSTLELGDSALYLCASSTEQRYEQYFGPGTRLTVT.

The chain has TRBV28 and TRBJ1-1; possible D gene TRBD1, 5 bases. The length of the CDR3 is 14 residues. Germline lookup yields CDR1 MDHEN and CDR2 SYDVKM. The V end lost 6 bases, the J end lost 11 bases, and 22 bases lay between the germline ends. The CDR3 is CASSLAQYRLEAFF. The CDR3 bases are TGTGCCAGCAGCCTAGCACAATACAGGTTAGAGGCTTTCTTT.

The genes are TRBV5-4 and TRBJ1-4, with no clear D. Trimming took off 2 bases at V and 4 bases at J, with 3 bases between the two ends. Per the germline V gene, CDR1 is SGHNT and CDR2 is YYREEE (reference sequence). There are 12 residues in the CDR3. This chain's CDR3 is CASSFGNEKLFF. The CDR3 nucleotides are TGTGCCAGCAGCTTCGGTAATGAAAAACTGTTTTTT.

This clone was seen only a few times. This chain joins TRBV11-2 and TRBJ1-1, with TRBD1 matching 8 bases. Germline loops: CDR1 SGHAT, CDR2 FQNNGV. There are 14 residues in the CDR3. Trimming at V came to 3 bases and at J to 2 bases, leaving 2 bases not matched to a gene. The CDR3 region has the DNA TGTGCCAGCAGCTTTGGACAGGGTAACACTGAAGCTTTCTTT. This encodes CASSFGQGNTEAFF.

This chain joins TRBV10-1 and TRBJ1-6; D not resolved. The germline CDR1 and CDR2 sequences are WNHNN and SYGVQD (reference sequence). Between the trimmed V and J ends, which lost 3 bases and 2 bases, there was a span of 2 bases. CDR3 length: 13 amino acids. The CDR3 is CASSDTYNSPLHF. The CDR3 DNA reads TGCGCCAGCAGTGACACCTATAATTCACCCCTCCACTTT.

CDR3 protein: CASSSLGAGKLFF. CDR3 nucleotides: TGTGCCAGCTCATCTCTCGGGGCAGGAAAACTGTTTTTT. This sequence joins TRBV18 and TRBJ1-4, with D perhaps matching TRBD1 (5 bases). CDR1 and CDR2 from the germline V gene are KGHSH and LQKENI. CDR3 size: 13 residues. With 5 bases removed from V and 10 bases from J, the gap between germline ends came to 14 bases.

This CDR3 is CASSPPGGRVNTEAFF. The CDR3 nucleotides read TGTGCCAGCTCACCACCGGGGGGTCGTGTGAACACTGAAGCTTTCTTT. The chain has TRBV18 and TRBJ1-1, with D tentatively TRBD1 (5 bases). This CDR3 comprises 16 residues. V lost 0 bases and J 0 bases, leaving 11 bases between the germline ends. Germline V gene data show CDR1 as KGHSH and CDR2 as LQKENI.

This rearrangement joins TRBV19 to TRBJ2-3; D may match TRBD1 or TRBD2 (5 bases each). V was pared by 1 base and J by 1 base, with 9 bases between. The germline V gene encodes CDR1 LNHDA and CDR2 SQIVND (reference sequence). CDR3 size: 15 residues. CDR3 sequence: CASSIGGIRTDTQYF. CDR3 nucleotides: TGTGCCAGTAGTATAGGGGGGATTCGCACAGATACGCAGTATTTT.